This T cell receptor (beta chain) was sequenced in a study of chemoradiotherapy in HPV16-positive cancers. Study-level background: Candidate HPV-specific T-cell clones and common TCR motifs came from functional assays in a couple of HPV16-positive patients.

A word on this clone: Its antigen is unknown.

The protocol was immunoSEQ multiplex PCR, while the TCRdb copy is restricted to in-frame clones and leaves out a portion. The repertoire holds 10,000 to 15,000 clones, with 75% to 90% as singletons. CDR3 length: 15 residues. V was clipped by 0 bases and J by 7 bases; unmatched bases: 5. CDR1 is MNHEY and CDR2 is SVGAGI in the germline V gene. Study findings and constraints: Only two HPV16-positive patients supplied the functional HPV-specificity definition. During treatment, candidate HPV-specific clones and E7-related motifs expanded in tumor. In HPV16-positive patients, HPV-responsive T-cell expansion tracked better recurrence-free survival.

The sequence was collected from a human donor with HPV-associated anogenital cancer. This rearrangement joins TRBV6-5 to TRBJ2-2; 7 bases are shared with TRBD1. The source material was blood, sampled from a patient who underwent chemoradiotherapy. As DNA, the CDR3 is TGTGCCAGCAGTTACTCGATTCAGGGGGTCGGGGAGCTGTTTTTT. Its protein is CASSYSIQGVGELFF.